The rows below give T cell receptor beta chains drawn from one sample of a study of T cells in Graves' hyperthyroidism and ophthalmopathy. Using its own MiXCR run on the multiplex PCR reads, TCRdb lists one record per CDR3 protein. The sample holds more than 550,000 distinct CDR3 sequences, roughly 20% seen once. Sequenced material: blood. The source is a woman aged 45 to 65 with Graves' hyperthyroidism that later progressed to Graves' ophthalmopathy. Both conserved end residues are trimmed from each CDR3.

TRBV20-1	TRBJ1-5	SANREDSLQPQH
TRBV7-8	TRBJ2-5	ASRLTGRQETQY
TRBV7-9	TRBJ1-4	ASSFVTSRAGVGFEKLF
TRBV7-6	TRBJ1-2	ASSLRTGGRKGYT
TRBV3-1	TRBJ2-1	ASSQDHSGGAKF
TRBV5-1	TRBJ1-3	ASSLGGGAGNTIY
TRBV7-8	TRBJ2-1	ASRPRVTSGKFGNEQF
TRBV20-1	TRBJ2-7	SARDPDRGTYEQY
TRBV7-3	TRBJ2-1	ASSFERANEQF
TRBV27	TRBJ2-1	ASMAGYSYNEQF
TRBV11-2	TRBJ1-6	ASSLDSTGSPLH
TRBV4-1	TRBJ1-4	ASSDPWGAGVEKLF
TRBV19	TRBJ1-1	ASSISGARNTEAF
TRBV14	TRBJ2-7	ASSVPGTSYEQY
TRBV24-1	TRBJ2-1	ATSADPYNEQF
TRBV30	TRBJ2-2	AWGKGLSRF
TRBV3-1	TRBJ2-2	ASSLNTGEPF
TRBV27	TRBJ1-1	ASSSGGPNTEAF
TRBV27	TRBJ2-5	ASSHRTGYYQETQY
TRBV20-1	TRBJ2-3	SASVGTGGTDTQY
TRBV10-3	TRBJ2-6	AISASGANVLT
TRBV9	TRBJ2-5	ASSSGTSGAGETQY
TRBV6-2/TRBV6-3	TRBJ1-5	ASRWTAYSNQPQH
TRBV20-1	TRBJ2-7	SVTRGSWDEQY
TRBV14	TRBJ2-5	ASSQEGRGSQETQY
TRBV7-2	TRBJ1-5	ASSQRTESNQPQH
TRBV30	TRBJ1-5	ACEQGSNQPQH
TRBV24-1	TRBJ1-2	ATSDSDNYGYT
TRBV27	TRBJ1-6	ASTPRGRDNSPLH
TRBV20-1	TRBJ2-1	MLRWTSGGWQF
TRBV5-1	TRBJ1-4	ASSPGGRPATNEKLF
TRBV11-2	TRBJ2-7	ASSFGGRAPYEQY
TRBV5-1	TRBJ2-3	ASSLSGRDTQY
TRBV20-1	TRBJ2-3	SARRAPSDTQY
TRBV12-3/TRBV12-4	TRBJ1-5	ASRTGGQPQH
TRBV2	TRBJ1-1	ASSLRQGTRAF
TRBV7-9	TRBJ1-5	ASSPGTFGNQPQH
TRBV6-1	TRBJ2-1	ASSEWDGEFNEQF
TRBV3-1	TRBJ1-2	ASSRGDPGGYT
TRBV3-1	TRBJ1-1	ASSQDTGTEAF
TRBV5-1	TRBJ1-5	ASSLEGPHQPQH